One TCR beta chain is described in this entry. Its antigen is unknown. The CDR3 extends over 16 amino acids. After removal of 2 bases from V and 7 bases from J, the junction contained 8 bases not matched to a gene. CDR1 and CDR2 from the germline V gene are MNHNS and SASEGT. This record belongs to a study of shared clonotypes between healthy human individuals. Assay used: immunoSEQ multiplex PCR; TCRdb lists only in-frame clones, some missing. The profile shows some 2,100,000 clones, under 97% of them singletons. Study conclusions and caveats: In a few donors, around 5% of naive CD4 clonotypes appeared in common. Rarefaction gave evidence that sorted-subset sequencing remained incomplete despite large depth. Clonotype sharing among donors was expected to depend on sequencing depth.

Sequenced: naive CD4+ T cells sorted from blood. Subset given: CD45RA+ positively selected. The rearrangement uses TRBV6-1 and TRBJ2-2; 9 bases line up with TRBD1. The receptor comes from a man aged 18 to 30 in good health. The chain's CDR3 is CASSEWGTGRGGELFF. The DNA for the CDR3 is TGTGCCAGCAGTGAATGGGGGACAGGGAGGGGCGGGGAGCTGTTTTTT.